This T cell receptor beta chain was retrieved from a study of molecular identifiers for immune sequencing clone quantification. This clonotype was found many times. V lost 0 bases, J lost 0 bases, and 12 bases lay in between. The CDR3 contains 15 residues. The germline V gene encodes CDR1 DFQATT and CDR2 SNEGSKA (reference sequence). Each CDR3 protein is one row after TCRdb ran MiXCR on the PCR reads. The data contain around 460,000 distinct CDR3 sequences, around a fifth of them singletons. Source material: naive CD8+ T cells from blood, with Jurkat cell RNA spiked in. Subset of the sample: FACS-sorted CD8+CD4-CCR7+CD45RA+ naive T cells. This sequence was found in a human donor in good health. Some libraries in this study had Jurkat cell RNA spiked in. The chain combines TRBV20-1 with TRBJ2-7; the D is unclear. In DNA form, the CDR3 reads TGCAGTGCTAGAGATCGGGCCAGGAGCTCCTACGAGCAGTACTTC. Translated: CSARDRARSSYEQYF.